This paragraph reports one TCR beta chain. Which antigen it targets is not known. The record has no base qualities; no much larger clone is one base away. Only healthy Caucasian donors were included. Three pairs of female monozygotic twins, all aged roughly 18 to 30 years, made up the twin cohort. RNA for TCR libraries was isolated from peripheral blood mononuclear cells. Library construction relied on 5' RACE. Reads for this sample came from an Illumina HiSeq 2000. Template switching introduced a universal primer binding site; the final cDNA contained a unique molecular identifier, enabling accurate counting of TCR cDNA molecules. First-strand cDNA for TCR alpha and beta chains was synthesized from specific primers in the conserved constant-segment region. To control for contamination, every cDNA library was double barcoded, receiving both a SMART-Mk sample barcode and Illumina barcodes. TruSeq adapter sequences along with Illumina sample barcodes were introduced in two successive PCR steps. The Illumina HiSeq platform was used with custom primers to sequence TCR alpha and beta cDNA libraries. Per the source publication's procedure: MiGEC was used to process raw reads and extract unique molecular identifiers, and MiXCR was used to find CDR3 positions. Recombination models were inferred per individual with the repgenHMM and IGoR tools using an EM algorithm. Shared clonotype analysis was performed with the tcR package in R, normalizing sharing by the product of cloneset sizes. Out-of-frame nonproductive sequences were analyzed to study raw recombination free of thymic and clonal selection effects. TCRdb's own reprocessing of the public reads used fastp at Q25 and MiXCR and kept productive beta chains. Rows with a matching CDR3 protein are joined into one entry that keeps the most common DNA and genes. The V and J calls follow TCRdb's processing rather than the paper's. The sample has approximately 630,000 distinct CDR3 sequences on record, around 7.5% of them singletons. Around 1.6% of the sample comes from the top ten.

The data derive from a study of identical twins (TCRdb year 2016). In terms of the full investigation: The study deep-sequenced TCR alpha and beta repertoires from monozygotic twins, unrelated adults of various ages and cord blood to test whether fetal clonotypes persist. To rule out contamination, replicate twin experiments were performed at different times with different library preparation protocols.

Overall study outcomes, separate from this receptor: Conclusions relied on cross-sectional statistical analysis, since the same donors could not be followed over many years. Invariant T cells such as MAIT and iNKT could partly confound zero-insertion analyses, although diverse VJ usage argued against such confounding for most clonotypes. The excess sharing between twins in beta out-of-frame sequences was weaker because fewer shared sequences reduced the signal-to-noise ratio. Abundant cord blood beta clonotypes had fewer insertions, young adult naive repertoires showed a similar but weaker trend, and memory repertoires showed no such trend. Compared with coincidental sharing between unrelated individuals, an excess of low generation-probability sequences was observed among out-of-frame TCR alpha sequences shared between twins. Recombination models systematically underestimated out-of-frame TCR alpha sharing in monozygotic twins but agreed with sharing between unrelated individuals.

V loses 8 bases of germline sequence and J loses 3 bases, and the interval between the two ends is 11 bases. The CDR3 holds 13 amino acids from the cysteine to the phenylalanine. The CDR3 DNA has 39 bases and is translated from base 1. The germline V gene supplies CDR1 SGHRS and CDR2 YFSETQ. This sample also belongs to another study, concerning yellow fever vaccine responses in identical twins. As described in the second report: According to the authors, the vaccine-induced T cell response in identical twins seemed to be partly convergent and partly specific to each individual. Focusing on identical twins, the study followed the T cell clones that responded to the vaccine, and did so with precision.

The sequenced sample consisted of PBMCs. This clonotype was obtained from a woman younger than 30 in good health. This sequence uses TRBV5-1 and TRBJ2-2; the best D guess is TRBD1, with 6 bases matching. At the DNA level, the sequence is TGCGCCAGTCAGGGGACGGACACCGGGGAGCTGTTTTTT. It translates to CASQGTDTGELFF.